Each of the 32 T cell receptor beta chains below was sequenced from the same sample in a study of cytomegalovirus exposure and HLA in healthy donors. It was with 60 Vbeta and 13 Jbeta primers that the PCR ran. Produced via immunoSEQ multiplex PCR; TCRdb's table is partial and in-frame only. This sample yields some 250,000 clones, of which 70% to 90% are seen a single time; about 7.5% belongs to the top ten. The sequencing input was PBMCs. The receptor source for this set is a woman aged 55-69 years in good health and CMV-seropositive.

The rearrangement uses TRBV5-1 and TRBJ2-2, with a possible D match to TRBD2 (5 bases). Per germline, CDR1 SGHRS and CDR2 YFSETQ. The CDR3 is made up of 15 amino acids. Trimming took 5 bases from V and 4 from J, leaving 15 bases between them. The CDR3 sequence: CASRRDSGSTGELFF. The CDR3 bases are TGCGCCAGCAGACGTGACTCGGGAAGCACCGGGGAGCTGTTTTTT.

The chain uses TRBV30 and TRBJ1-1, with a possible D match to TRBD1 (6 bases). The V and J ends lost 3 bases and 3 bases respectively, with 23 bases between them. Germline loops: CDR1 GTSNPN, CDR2 SVGIG (reference sequence). The CDR3 extends over 17 amino acids. The CDR3 DNA sequence: TGTGCCTGGAGGGAAACCTTTTACATTACAGGGTACACTGAAGCTTTCTTT. Translated: CAWRETFYITGYTEAFF.

The rearrangement uses TRBV29-1 and TRBJ2-2; possibly TRBD2 for D (5 bases). V shed 5 bases and J shed 5 bases, with 15 bases lying between them. This CDR3 is 14 amino acids long. Germline assignment: CDR1 SQVTM and CDR2 ANQGSEA. The CDR3 bases are TGCAGCGTTCAACCCGGATCGGGGACCGGGGAGCTGTTTTTT. Its translation is CSVQPGSGTGELFF.

The chain carries TRBV25-1 and TRBJ2-3; 12 nucleotides line up with TRBD2. Unmatched junction bases numbered 3, after V lost 4 bases and J lost 1 base. Germline V lookup: CDR1 MGHDK, CDR2 SYGVNS. The CDR3 covers 16 residues. The CDR3 protein is CASSATSGSGTDTQYF. The CDR3 bases are TGTGCCAGCAGTGCGACTAGCGGGAGCGGCACAGATACGCAGTATTTT.

This clone was observed once. The chain carries TRBV27 and TRBJ2-3, with D perhaps matching TRBD1 (6 bases). The CDR3 has 15 residues. V lost 4 bases, J lost 5 bases, and 16 bases lay in between. Germline CDR1 is MNHEY and CDR2 is SMNVEV (reference sequence). Here the CDR3 reads CASSSGTSAQDTQYF. Here the CDR3 DNA reads TGTGCCAGCAGTTCCGGGACATCTGCACAAGATACGCAGTATTTT.

The V call is TRBV7-9, the J call TRBJ1-2; D unresolved. Trimming removed 3 bases at V and 3 bases at J, with 8 bases between. The CDR3 covers 13 residues. Per germline, CDR1 SEHNR and CDR2 FQNEAQ (reference sequence). CDR3 coding DNA: TGTGCCAGCAGCTTTGGCGGGGACTATGGCTACACCTTC. This gives the protein CASSFGGDYGYTF.

The chain couples TRBV25-1 to TRBJ2-1, with TRBD2 matching 7 bases. The junction had 13 bases not matched to a gene; V was cut back by 2 bases and J by 6 bases. The length of the CDR3 is 17 residues. Germline CDR1 MGHDK, CDR2 SYGVNS. CDR3 nucleotides: TGTGCCAGCAGTGAACCTACCCGGTGGGGGAGGGTCAATGAGCAGTTCTTC. It is translated as CASSEPTRWGRVNEQFF.

The V gene is TRBV27, the J gene TRBJ2-7; D possibly corresponds to TRBD1 (5 bases). Per the germline V gene, CDR1 is MNHEY and CDR2 is SMNVEV (reference sequence). The CDR3 contains 15 residues. The ends were cut back, 0 bases at V and 6 bases at J, with 15 bases in the middle. CDR3 DNA sequence: TGTGCCAGCAGTTTATCTTCCTCAGGGTGGAGCGAGCAGTACTTC. Its translation is CASSLSSSGWSEQYF.

This clone is a singleton in its sample. This chain uses TRBV9 with TRBJ2-4, with D possibly being TRBD2 (6 bases). The CDR3 consists of 14 residues. Germline lookup yields CDR1 SGDLS and CDR2 YYNGEE. Trimming removed 3 bases from V and 8 bases from J, with 15 bases in between. CDR3 DNA: TGTGCCAGCAGCGCCGGGACTGCCTCCGACATTCAGTACTTC. Amino acid sequence: CASSAGTASDIQYF. Using reference TRBV9 and TRBJ2-4 for the parts outside the CDR3, the full variable domain is DSGVTQTPKHLITATGQRVTLRCSPRSGDLSVYWYQQSLDQGLQFLIQYYNGEERAKGNILERFSAQQFPDLHSELNLSSLELGDSALYFCASSAGTASDIQYFGAGTRLSVL.

The J gene is TRBJ2-7, the V gene TRBV5-1; either TRBD1 or TRBD2 may supply D (5 bases each). Judging by the DNA end, TRBJ2-5 fits better; the J call may be wrong. The germline CDR1 and CDR2 sequences are SGHRS and YFSETQ. The CDR3 contains 14 residues. The CDR3 DNA follows: TGCGCCAGCAGCTTGGGGGACCCCCGGGAGACCCAGTACTTC. This translates into CASSLGDPRETQYF.

This clone was observed a single time. V is TRBV19 and J is TRBJ1-2, with D maybe TRBD1 (5 bases). The CDR3 totals 14 residues. V lost 10 bases to trimming and J lost 2 bases, with 17 bases between them. CDR1 LNHDA and CDR2 SQIVND come from the germline V gene (reference sequence). In DNA, the CDR3 is TGTGCCACCCAACCGAGACAGCGAAACTATGGCTACACCTTC. It specifies CATQPRQRNYGYTF.

The chain combines TRBV7-9 with TRBJ2-2; 8 bases align to TRBD1. The CDR3 is 17 residues long. The V gene end was trimmed by 6 bases and the J gene end by 0 bases; junction bases not matched to a gene: 9. Germline CDR1 SEHNR, CDR2 FQNEAQ (reference sequence). CDR3 DNA sequence: TGTGCCAGCAGGCAAGAGTCAGGGGGCGCGAACACCGGGGAGCTGTTTTTT. Amino acid sequence: CASRQESGGANTGELFF.

V gene TRBV27 combines with J gene TRBJ1-1; D unresolved. Germline V gene lookup returns CDR1 MNHEY and CDR2 SMNVEV (reference sequence). The CDR3 totals 18 residues. V lost 0 bases to trimming and J lost 1 base, with 18 bases between them. The CDR3 reads CASSLSVGGKGPNTEAFF. In nucleotides, the CDR3 is TGTGCCAGCAGTTTATCGGTCGGCGGGAAGGGTCCGAACACTGAAGCTTTCTTT.

The chain is built from TRBV15 and TRBJ2-1; 8 positions agree with TRBD2. The CDR3 length is 15 residues. CDR1 is LNHNV, CDR2 YYDKDF, per germline (reference sequence). V was clipped by 1 base and J by 2 bases; unmatched bases: 1. CDR3 coding DNA: TGTGCCACCAGCAGAGGACTAGCGACCTACAATGAGCAGTTCTTC. Translation gives CATSRGLATYNEQFF.

The rearrangement links TRBV6-6 to TRBJ1-2; no reliable D call. The CDR3 is 14 residues long. V lost 0 bases to trimming and J lost 6 bases, with 11 bases between them. Germline assignment: CDR1 MNHNY and CDR2 SVGAGI (reference sequence). The CDR3 loop reads CASSYSTGFDGYTF. DNA of the CDR3: TGTGCCAGCAGTTACTCTACCGGGTTTGATGGCTACACCTTC.

V is TRBV30 and J is TRBJ1-1; no clear D gene. Trimming took 0 bases from V and 6 from J, leaving 5 bases between them. CDR1 and CDR2 (germline): GTSNPN, SVGIG (reference sequence). This CDR3 spans 11 amino acids. The CDR3 coding sequence is TGTGCCTGGAGTGTACGGGCTGAAGCTTTCTTT. Translation gives CAWSVRAEAFF.

The gene calls are TRBV15 and TRBJ2-7; 11 bases fit TRBD1. V was clipped by 3 bases and J by 8 bases; unmatched bases: 9. Germline CDR1 and CDR2: LNHNV and YYDKDF (reference sequence). The CDR3 is made up of 15 amino acids. The CDR3 DNA reads as TGTGCCACCAGCAGGAGGGGGGGACAGGGGGAAAAGCAGTACTTC. Its protein product is CATSRRGGQGEKQYF.

The chain couples TRBV2 to TRBJ1-4; TRBD1 matches 7 bases. Looked up from germline, CDR1 is SNHLY and CDR2 is FYNNEI. The CDR3 loop spans 15 amino acids. V lost 7 bases, J lost 4 bases, and 9 bases stayed unmatched. CDR3 protein: CASNRGGGSNEKLFF. Here the CDR3 DNA reads TGTGCCAGCAACCGCGGAGGGGGCAGTAATGAAAAACTGTTTTTT.

The rearrangement links TRBV5-1 to TRBJ1-4; TRBD1 agrees at 7 bases. Looked up from germline, CDR1 is SGHRS and CDR2 is YFSETQ. The ends lost 4 bases at V and 2 bases at J; junction bases unmatched: 5. CDR3 length equals 15 residues. The CDR3: CASSPRQGTNEKLFF. The CDR3 DNA is TGCGCCAGCAGCCCTAGACAGGGCACTAATGAAAAACTGTTTTTT.

The CDR3 loop reads CATSSLGDRSTDTQYF. CDR3 sequence (DNA): TGTGCCACCAGCAGCCTAGGGGACAGGAGCACAGATACGCAGTATTTT. This chain links TRBV15 with TRBJ2-3; TRBD1 matches 8 bases. CDR1 and CDR2 (germline): LNHNV, YYDKDF (reference sequence). Trimming at V came to 3 bases and at J to 0 bases, leaving 5 bases not matched to a gene. This CDR3 has 16 amino acids.

The chain is built from TRBV5-6 and TRBJ1-3, with a tentative D call TRBD1 (6 bases). The CDR3 has 15 residues. V lost 0 bases and J 2 bases, leaving 9 bases between the germline ends. The V gene's germline CDR1 is SGHDT and CDR2 YYEEEE. The CDR3 nucleotides read TGTGCCAGCAGCTTGGCCGCAGGGGCTGGAAACACCATATATTTT. This codes for CASSLAAGAGNTIYF.

This clone is a singleton in its sample. The chain uses TRBV4-1 and TRBJ2-7; D is uncertain. This CDR3 is built from 15 residues. Germline CDR1 and CDR2: MGHRA and YSYEKL. The V gene lost 3 bases and the J gene lost 0 bases, with 12 bases spanning the gap. The chain's CDR3 is CASSQNPGYSYEQYF. The CDR3 nucleotides are TGCGCCAGCAGCCAGAATCCGGGTTACTCCTACGAGCAGTACTTC.

The sample holds a few counts of this clone. The chain employs TRBV4-2 and TRBJ2-7; TRBD2 is a possible D gene (6 bases). V was trimmed by 0 bases and J by 1 base, leaving 16 bases between them. Germline V CDR1 and CDR2: LGHNA, YNFKEQ. The CDR3 has 17 residues. The CDR3 spells CASSQDLRGIGSYEQYF. CDR3 bases: TGTGCCAGCAGCCAAGATCTTCGGGGGATCGGGTCCTACGAGCAGTACTTC.

The chain employs TRBV7-3 and TRBJ2-1, with TRBD2 identical over 13 bases. Trimming removed 5 bases from V and 7 bases from J; junction bases left unmatched: 5. Germline V CDR1 and CDR2: SGHTA, FQGTGA. The CDR3 sequence is 15 residues long. CDR3 nucleotide sequence: TGTGCCAGCAGCCTAATGGGACTAGCGGGAAATGAGCAGTTCTTC. Translation: CASSLMGLAGNEQFF. Full variable domain (missing parts from reference TRBV7-3 and TRBJ2-1): GAGVSQTPSNKVTEKGKYVELRCDPISGHTALYWYRQSLGQGPEFLIYFQGTGAADDSGLPNDRFFAVRPEGSVSTLKIQRTERGDSAVYLCASSLMGLAGNEQFFGPGTRLTVL.

This clone was detected a few times. Here the CDR3 reads CASRDRWTGELFF. The DNA for the CDR3 is TGTGCCAGTAGGGACAGGTGGACCGGGGAGCTGTTTTTT. The V and J genes are TRBV19 and TRBJ2-2, with TRBD1 identical over 7 bases. Germline CDR1 is LNHDA and CDR2 is SQIVND (reference sequence). The CDR3 is made up of 13 amino acids. Trimming removed 6 bases from V and 5 bases from J; junction bases left unmatched: 3.

DNA of the CDR3: TGCGCCAGCAGCTTGGCGTTAGGGGGCGTTGGAGAGACCCAGTACTTC. Translating gives CASSLALGGVGETQYF. The V gene is TRBV5-1, the J gene TRBJ2-5; 7 bases align to TRBD1. This CDR3 contains 16 residues. CDR1 and CDR2 from the germline V gene are SGHRS and YFSETQ. The junction had 9 bases not matched to a gene; V was cut back by 0 bases and J by 4 bases.

This clone showed up just once. This chain joins TRBV5-1 and TRBJ1-1, with a weak D call TRBD1 (6 bases). Trimming shortened V by 1 base and J by 3 bases, and 16 bases separated the two germline ends. The CDR3 is made up of 16 amino acids. Germline assignment: CDR1 SGHRS and CDR2 YFSETQ. CDR3 amino acids: CASSLSTGWADTEAFF. DNA of the CDR3: TGCGCCAGCAGCTTGTCCACAGGGTGGGCGGACACTGAAGCTTTCTTT.

The chain combines TRBV14 with TRBJ2-7, with D possibly TRBD2 on 6 matching bases. Germline CDR1 SGHDN, CDR2 FVKESK. V was shortened by 8 bases and J by 1 base, with 6 bases between the two germline ends. The CDR3 is made up of 11 amino acids. In DNA, the CDR3 is TGTGCCAGCGGAGGGTCCTACGAGCAGTACTTC. Translating it yields CASGGSYEQYF.

The genes are TRBV27 and TRBJ1-4, with TRBD1 as a possible D gene (6 bases). This CDR3 region has 13 residues. Per the germline V gene, CDR1 is MNHEY and CDR2 is SMNVEV (reference sequence). V was clipped by 8 bases and J by 5 bases, with 12 bases between them. CDR3 DNA sequence: TGTGCCAGCGCAGACAGGATAAATGAAAAACTGTTTTTT. Its translation is CASADRINEKLFF. Using reference TRBV27 and TRBJ1-4 for the parts outside the CDR3, the full variable domain is EAQVTQNPRYLITVTGKKLTVTCSQNMNHEYMSWYRQDPGLGLRQIYYSMNVEVTDKGDVPEGYKVSRKEKRNFPLILESPSPNQTSLYFCASADRINEKLFFGSGTQLSVL.

The J gene is TRBJ1-1, the V gene TRBV7-9, with D possibly TRBD1 on 5 matching bases. The germline V gene encodes CDR1 SEHNR and CDR2 FQNEAQ (reference sequence). The germline V and J ends were trimmed by 1 base and 6 bases, with 27 bases remaining between them. This CDR3 region has 19 residues. The CDR3 sequence: CASSLDFGAGRTEGAEAFF. The DNA for the CDR3 is TGTGCCAGCAGCTTAGATTTTGGGGCAGGTAGAACGGAGGGCGCTGAAGCTTTCTTT.

The chain is built from TRBV19 and TRBJ2-7, with TRBD2 identical over 7 bases. Germline V gene lookup returns CDR1 LNHDA and CDR2 SQIVND (reference sequence). J gave up 3 bases and V 6 bases, and 8 bases lay outside the gene matches. CDR3 size: 14 residues. The CDR3 nucleotides are TGTGCCAGTAGCGTCTTCCTAGCGGACTACGAGCAGTACTTC. Residues: CASSVFLADYEQYF. Full variable domain (rest looked up from reference TRBV19 and TRBJ2-7): DGGITQSPKYLFRKEGQNVTLSCEQNLNHDAMYWYRQDPGQGLRLIYYSQIVNDFQKGDIAEGYSVSREKKESFPLTVTSAQKNPTAFYLCASSVFLADYEQYFGPGTRLTVT.

Details on this clone: A read error may produce the germline difference seen at one junction end. The chain links TRBV7-9 to TRBJ2-7; 9 bases are shared with TRBD2. Per the germline V gene, CDR1 is SEHNR and CDR2 is FQNEAQ (reference sequence). The CDR3 totals 12 residues. CDR3 region: CSSAGGPGEQYF. As DNA, the CDR3 is TGTTCCAGCGCGGGAGGGCCGGGGGAGCAGTACTTC.